These 6 T cell receptor beta chains were all obtained from the same sample, sequenced in a study of shared clonotypes between healthy human individuals. Only in-frame clones appear in the TCRdb table, and some are missing; sequencing was by immunoSEQ multiplex PCR. The sample includes around 2.3 million clones, almost 96% seen only once; the top ten take roughly 0.13%. Specimen: naive CD4+ T cells sorted from blood. Subset indicated: CD45RA+ positively selected. These receptors were collected from a man younger than 35 in good health.

The V call is TRBV18, the J call TRBJ2-7, with D unresolved. V lost 2 bases and J 2 bases, leaving 7 bases between the germline ends. The CDR3 has 13 residues. Per the germline V gene, CDR1 is KGHSH and CDR2 is LQKENI. CDR3 residues: CASSPVDTYEQYF. The CDR3 DNA is TGTGCCAGCTCACCAGTGGATACCTACGAGCAGTACTTC.

The chain uses TRBV6-1 and TRBJ2-1; D uncertain. This CDR3 is built from 15 residues. The germline CDR1 and CDR2 sequences are MNHNS and SASEGT. V lost 7 bases, J lost 7 bases, and 20 bases lay in between. The CDR3 DNA reads as TGTGCCAGCAACATAAACGGATACCTAGGAAATGAGCAGTTCTTC. This codes for CASNINGYLGNEQFF.

The rearrangement joins TRBV10-3 to TRBJ2-7, with 8 bases lining up with TRBD1. Germline V gene data show CDR1 as ENHRY and CDR2 as SYGVKD. CDR3 length equals 15 residues. The J segment lost 3 bases and the V segment lost 0 bases, leaving 4 bases of the junction unmatched. The CDR3: CAISESSGGGYEQYF. The DNA of the CDR3 is TGTGCCATCAGTGAGTCGTCAGGGGGCGGCTACGAGCAGTACTTC.

The chain joins TRBV4-1 to TRBJ1-2; 9 bases agree with TRBD1. Trimming at V came to 2 bases and at J to 8 bases, leaving 3 bases not matched to a gene. CDR3 size: 13 residues. The V gene's germline CDR1 is MGHRA and CDR2 YSYEKL. In nucleotides, the CDR3 is TGCGCCAGCAGCCAAAGACAGGGGGACGGCTACACCTTC. Protein sequence: CASSQRQGDGYTF.

As concerns this clone: The sample has other DNA sequences that encode this CDR3 too. The chain links TRBV5-4 to TRBJ2-7, with TRBD2 as a possible D gene (6 bases). Trimming stripped 0 bases from V and 2 bases from J, with 9 bases between. Germline loops: CDR1 SGHNT, CDR2 YYREEE (reference sequence). The CDR3 totals 14 residues. Here the CDR3 reads CASSLVGGTYEQYF. The CDR3 bases are TGTGCCAGCAGCTTGGTCGGGGGAACCTACGAGCAGTACTTC. The whole variable domain, filled in from reference TRBV5-4 and TRBJ2-7, reads ETGVTQSPTHLIKTRGQQVTLRCSSQSGHNTVSWYQQALGQGPQFIFQYYREEENGRGNFPPRFSGLQFPNYSSELNVNALELDDSALYLCASSLVGGTYEQYFGPGTRLTVT.

This clone has just one count. V gene TRBV6-5 combines with J gene TRBJ1-4, with D possibly matching TRBD1 (5 bases). Trimming took 8 bases from V and 7 from J, leaving 14 bases between them. Germline lookup yields CDR1 MNHEY and CDR2 SVGAGI. This CDR3 comprises 13 residues. This CDR3 reads CASSAGFGEKLFF. DNA of the CDR3: TGTGCCAGCTCTGCAGGGTTTGGTGAAAAACTGTTTTTT.